The source of this T cell receptor (beta chain) is a study of OX40 agonist ivuxolimab in advanced cancers. Background on the whole study: Ivuxolimab was an agonistic, fully human IgG2 monoclonal antibody directed against OX40 (CD134), a costimulatory receptor. Intravenous ivuxolimab was administered to patients every 2 weeks at six dose levels: 0.01, 0.1, 0.3, 1.5, 3 and 10 mg/kg. Of the approximately 50 dose-escalation patients, hepatocellular carcinoma was present in about 20, melanoma in approximately 15, renal cell carcinoma in 9 and head and neck cancer in 9. A male proportion of 70% to 90% and a mean age of 60 years, ranging from roughly 20 to 80, were recorded for the dose-escalation cohort. Prior anti-PD-1, anti-PD-L1 or anti-CTLA-4 therapy was permitted, and checkpoint inhibitors had been received by 40% to 50% of dose-escalation patients. Three dose-escalation patients achieved partial responses, one with hepatocellular carcinoma and two with cutaneous melanoma. Peripheral TCRbeta sequencing aimed to test whether ivuxolimab altered TCR sequence diversity and caused clonal T-cell expansion. The paper covers the monotherapy dose-escalation part of the phase I ivuxolimab trial, which included N = 52 patients. On the study overall, not on this receptor specifically: Clonal expansion of both CD4+ and CD8+ blood T cells was observed from baseline to week 6 at doses 0.1 to 3.0 mg/kg. After ivuxolimab, more expanded clones were found on average in CD8+ T cells than in CD4+ T cells. The antigen specificity of the clonally expanded peripheral T cells was not determined. Low levels of normalized T-cell clonal expansion were also shown by some nonresponding patients. In the 0.1-3.0 mg/kg groups, partial responders were among the patients with the lowest normalized peripheral clonal expansion, particularly in CD8+ T cells.

Genomic DNA was extracted from sorted cells for sequencing of the TCRbeta CDR3 region. TCRbeta CDR3 regions were sequenced using the immunoSEQ Assay. What TCRdb holds here is the immuneACCESS table cut down to in-frame rearrangements. Part of the clones is not present; checked against another copy, under half of the missing clones reflect an unresolved V gene, and the others are unexplained. This sample is represented by around 79,000 clones; around 85% of them were singletons. The ten largest make up roughly 0.66% of the sample. Of note for this clone: The antigen it recognizes is unknown. Qualities for individual bases were not recorded, and no much larger clone is one base off.

The trial excluded patients who had a history of autoimmune disease or were on systemic immunosuppression. Peripheral blood for TCR sequencing was drawn from every dose cohort at baseline, at cycle 4 day 1 and at cycle 7 day 1. The samples were drawn from a first-in-human, open-label, multicenter phase I dose-escalation trial of ivuxolimab. Adults with locally advanced or metastatic head and neck squamous cell, hepatocellular, melanoma or renal cell carcinoma were enrolled in the trial. Before TCR sequencing, CD4+ T cells and CD8+ T cells were sorted from peripheral blood as separate populations. The cysteine opens and the phenylalanine closes a CDR3 of 18 amino acids. Just CDR3 DNA is preserved here, 54 bases in frame from base 1. The CDR1 and CDR2 encoded by the germline V gene (reference sequence) are SEHNR and FQNEAQ. For this chain, trimming is 4 bases at the V end and 1 base at the J end, and the number of junction bases without a gene match is 16.

The sequence was collected from an adult with an advanced solid tumor such as melanoma, head and neck, liver or kidney cancer. Sequences were derived from CD4+ or CD8+ T cells sorted from blood, sampled in a trial of the OX40 agonist ivuxolimab. The chain couples TRBV7-9 to TRBJ2-7; a stretch of 7 junction bases matches TRBD1. The CDR3 protein is CASSSTFPRQGSSYEQYF. The DNA reads as follows: TGTGCCAGCAGCTCTACCTTCCCCCGACAGGGCTCTTCCTACGAGCAGTACTTC.